This record covers a single TCR beta chain. Its antigen is unidentified. This specimen comes from a study of siplizumab effects on memory and regulatory T cells. Study results and limitations: Alloreactive sequences traceable to unstimulated CD4+ memory cells declined significantly under siplizumab. A naive or memory phenotype could not be assigned to roughly 80-96% of the proliferating CD4+ or CD8+ clones. Tregs proliferating in siplizumab cultures lacked confirmation of their suppressive function.

Germline CDR1 reads MDHEN; CDR2 reads SYDVKM. The V end lost 3 bases, the J end lost 0 bases, and 9 bases lay between the germline ends. The CDR3 is made up of 15 amino acids. Per-sample assaying covered around 10^5 TCR templates. The table came from immunoSEQ multiplex PCR; TCRdb's copy has only in-frame clones and leaves some out. The table lists approximately 92,000 clones, 85% to 95% of them singletons. The chain carries TRBV28 and TRBJ1-3, with D uncertain. This sequence originates from a human donor in good health. The sample consisted of non-Treg CD4+ T cells sorted from blood. The CDR3 DNA follows: TGTGCCAGCAGTTTCGGGCGGTACTCTGGAAACACCATATATTTT. Translation gives CASSFGRYSGNTIYF.